The clone carrying this T cell receptor beta chain was picked up many times. This sample was taken from a study of regulatory T cells in long-lasting Graves disease. Time point meaning: newly diagnosed GD, antithyroid drugs for less than 3 months. The TCR library was made from RNA extracted from PBMCs. Building the TCR beta libraries relied on iRepertoire HTBI primers, and CDR3 regions underwent Arm-PCR. TCRdb independently ran MiXCR on the multiplex PCR reads; one entry per CDR3 protein. In the table there are 250,000 or so distinct CDR3 sequences, roughly 21% of which are singletons. The receptor was isolated from a female donor with Graves disease. Here the sequenced sample was peripheral blood mononuclear cells (PBMCs), taken at new diagnosis, from a patient treated with antithyroid drugs.

CDR3: CASSLDREHEQYF. The CDR3, as DNA: TGCGCCAGCAGCTTGGATCGGGAGCACGAGCAGTACTTC. This sequence joins TRBV5-1 and TRBJ2-7; D might be TRBD2 (6 bases). CDR1 is SGHRS, CDR2 YFSETQ, per germline. Trimming stripped 0 bases from V and 5 bases from J, with 9 bases between. This CDR3 comprises 13 residues.